This passage covers 19 T cell receptor beta chains from one sample sequenced in a study of blood T cell repertoires in COVID-19. TCRdb keeps only in-frame clones here, not all; method: immunoSEQ multiplex PCR. The repertoire holds roughly 72,000 clones, with 85% to 90% as singletons. Sequencing was carried out using peripheral blood. Source of these receptors: a human donor in a cohort sampled during active COVID-19.

On this clone: An end of the junction differs from the germline gene, which may be a read error. This sequence joins TRBV19 and TRBJ2-1, with TRBD1 identical over 10 bases. Germline CDR1 and CDR2: LNHDA and SQIVND (reference sequence). The CDR3 totals 11 residues. The CDR3 DNA is TGTGCCAGTAGTTCGGACAGGGGGGGGATCTTC. Residues: CASSSDRGGIF.

V gene TRBV9 combines with J gene TRBJ1-2; TRBD1 is a possible D gene (6 bases). Trimming took 0 bases from V and 3 from J, leaving 12 bases between them. The CDR3 contains 15 residues. Germline lookup yields CDR1 SGDLS and CDR2 YYNGEE. CDR3 residues: CASSVAGQTHYGYTF. Written as DNA, the CDR3 is TGTGCCAGCAGCGTAGCGGGACAAACTCACTATGGCTACACCTTC.

DNA of the CDR3: TGTGCCAGCAGTTGGAGCGGGGGGGCTGGAGCCTACGAGCAGTACTTC. This sequence encodes CASSWSGGAGAYEQYF. This chain connects TRBV11-2 to TRBJ2-7; TRBD2 matches at 10 bases. The CDR3 extends over 16 amino acids. Germline V gene lookup returns CDR1 SGHAT and CDR2 FQNNGV. J lost 2 bases, V lost 6 bases, and 10 bases had no gene match.

This chain joins TRBV3-1 (or the pseudogene TRBV3-2) and TRBJ2-5; the match to TRBD1 covers 9 bases. V dropped 5 bases and J dropped 5; count of bases not matched to a gene: 9. Looked up from germline, CDR1 is LGHDT and CDR2 is YNNKEL (reference sequence). The CDR3 consists of 15 residues. CDR3 in DNA: TGTGCCAGCAGCACCGACAGGGGGGTTGTGGAGACCCAGTACTTC. Its protein product is CASSTDRGVVETQYF.

This clone was seen only once. CDR3 DNA: TGTGCCAGCAGCTTAGAACTAGGGGGGACCCAGTACTTC. Translating it yields CASSLELGGTQYF. The chain joins TRBV11-2 to TRBJ2-5; D might be TRBD1 (6 bases). V shed 0 bases and J shed 7 bases, with 9 bases lying between them. Looked up from germline, CDR1 is SGHAT and CDR2 is FQNNGV. The CDR3 has 13 amino acids.

The chain couples TRBV9 to TRBJ1-4, with a weak D call TRBD1 (5 bases). V dropped 4 bases and J dropped 7 bases, with 17 bases sitting between them. Germline V gives CDR1 SGDLS, CDR2 YYNGEE. There are 15 residues in the CDR3. This chain's CDR3 is CASSSLGGCCEKLFF. In nucleotides, the CDR3 is TGTGCCAGCAGCTCTTTGGGGGGGTGTTGTGAAAAACTGTTTTTT.

The chain has TRBV18 and TRBJ1-4; 8 bases agree with TRBD1. Germline CDR1 and CDR2: KGHSH and LQKENI. The V segment lost 3 bases and the J segment 0 bases; nucleotides outside the gene matches: 6. The CDR3 has 17 residues. CDR3 DNA sequence: TGTGCCAGCTCACCGATGACAGGGGCCGCAACTAATGAAAAACTGTTTTTT. Amino acids: CASSPMTGAATNEKLFF.

This chain links TRBV9 with TRBJ2-3; D perhaps matches TRBD1 (6 bases). The V end lost 3 bases, the J end lost 4 bases, and 12 bases lay between the germline ends. CDR1 is SGDLS and CDR2 is YYNGEE in the germline V gene. The CDR3 length is 14 residues. CDR3 region: CASSARDIADTQYF. CDR3 nucleotide sequence: TGTGCCAGCAGCGCACGGGACATCGCAGATACGCAGTATTTT.

The chain recombines TRBV28 with TRBJ2-7; 7 bases line up with TRBD1. The CDR3 loop spans 15 amino acids. The J segment lost 3 bases and the V segment lost 3 bases, leaving 8 bases of the junction unmatched. Germline loops: CDR1 MDHEN, CDR2 SYDVKM. The chain's CDR3 is CASSFAGTVVYEQYF. The CDR3, as DNA: TGTGCCAGCAGTTTCGCCGGGACAGTCGTCTACGAGCAGTACTTC. Drawing the rest from reference TRBV28 and TRBJ2-7, the complete variable domain is DVKVTQSSRYLVKRTGEKVFLECVQDMDHENMFWYRQDPGLGLRLIYFSYDVKMKEKGDIPEGYSVSREKKERFSLILESASTNQTSMYLCASSFAGTVVYEQYFGPGTRLTVT.

This chain joins TRBV5-1 and TRBJ1-4; tentatively, D is TRBD1 (6 bases). V shed 0 bases and J shed 4 bases, with 10 bases lying between them. This CDR3 has 15 residues. Germline V gene sequence: CDR1 SGHRS, CDR2 YFSETQ. CDR3 amino acids: CASSLEGHLNEKLFF. CDR3 DNA: TGCGCCAGCAGCTTGGAGGGACACCTTAATGAAAAACTGTTTTTT. The complete variable domain, with remaining parts taken from reference TRBV5-1 and TRBJ1-4, reads KAGVTQTPRYLIKTRGQQVTLSCSPISGHRSVSWYQQTPGQGLQFLFEYFSETQRNKGNFPGRFSGRQFSNSRSEMNVSTLELGDSALYLCASSLEGHLNEKLFFGSGTQLSVL.

CDR3 sequence: CASSMRTGSTDTQYF. The CDR3 nucleotides read TGTGCCAGTAGTATGCGGACAGGTAGCACAGATACGCAGTATTTT. The chain couples TRBV19 to TRBJ2-3, with 7 bases identical to TRBD1. Germline trimming cut 3 bases from V and 0 bases from J; bases unmatched to any gene: 3. Germline CDR1 is LNHDA and CDR2 is SQIVND (reference sequence). The CDR3 has 15 residues.

The rearrangement uses TRBV3-1 (or the pseudogene TRBV3-2) and TRBJ2-7; TRBD2 matches at 7 bases. J was trimmed by 4 bases and V by 3 bases; bases with no gene match: 6. Per germline, CDR1 LGHDT and CDR2 YNNKEL (reference sequence). This CDR3 contains 14 residues. In DNA, the CDR3 is TGTGCCAGCAGCCAGGGGAGGGGAGCATACGAGCAGTACTTC. Translated, it gives CASSQGRGAYEQYF.

This chain uses TRBV7-6 with TRBJ2-2; D is unresolved. Trimming removed 1 base at V and 4 bases at J, with 13 bases between. Per germline, CDR1 SGHVS and CDR2 FNYEAQ. This CDR3 comprises 16 residues. As DNA, the CDR3 is TGTGCCAGCAGCTTAGTAAGTGCGCGAAGCACCGGGGAGCTGTTTTTT. Protein: CASSLVSARSTGELFF.

The V and J genes are TRBV4-3 and TRBJ2-7; 10 nucleotides agree with TRBD2. Looked up from germline, CDR1 is LGHNA and CDR2 is YSLEER. This CDR3 comprises 15 residues. The V and J ends lost 3 bases and 1 base, in that order; junction bases with no gene match: 3. Here the CDR3 DNA reads TGCGCCAGCAGCCACTCTAGCGGGGGATCCTACGAGCAGTACTTC. Translation: CASSHSSGGSYEQYF.

This clone has just one count. For the CDR3, the DNA is TGTGCCAGAAGCTTGAGCGGGGGCTCTACTAGCACAGATACGCAGTATTTT. This translates into CARSLSGGSTSTDTQYF. V and J are TRBV5-3 and TRBJ2-3; 8 nucleotides match TRBD2. TRBV5-3 is labeled an ORF, and its function is uncertain. This CDR3 contains 17 residues. Trimming at V came to 1 base and at J to 0 bases, leaving 7 bases not matched to a gene.

V is TRBV7-2 and J is TRBJ2-5, with 9 bases matching TRBD2. The length of the CDR3 is 16 residues. CDR1 SGHTA and CDR2 FQGNSA come from the germline V gene. The ends lost 8 bases at V and 4 bases at J; junction bases unmatched: 14. The CDR3 nucleotides are TGTGCCAGCCTACAAGGGGCGGGGGGGCTAGGAGAGACCCAGTACTTC. Translated, it gives CASLQGAGGLGETQYF.

The rearrangement uses TRBV2 and TRBJ2-5, with D perhaps matching TRBD2 (6 bases). This CDR3 contains 15 residues. Germline V gene data show CDR1 as SNHLY and CDR2 as FYNNEI. Trimming removed 6 bases at V and 5 bases at J, with 19 bases between. The CDR3 here is CASRKRTGDGETQYF. As DNA, the CDR3 is TGTGCCAGCAGGAAAAGGACGGGGGACGGGGAGACCCAGTACTTC.

The chain recombines TRBV11-3 with TRBJ2-1, with D maybe TRBD2 (6 bases). CDR1 is SGHNT, CDR2 YENEEA, per germline. Trimming left V 1 base short and J 10 bases short, with 20 bases between. The CDR3 runs to 16 residues. This CDR3 reads CASSLGVLGGPEEQFF. In DNA form, the CDR3 reads TGTGCCAGCAGCTTAGGGGTCTTGGGGGGACCGGAGGAGCAGTTCTTC.

This rearrangement joins TRBV5-1 to TRBJ2-1; no clear D gene. The V gene's germline CDR1 is SGHRS and CDR2 YFSETQ. V was pared by 0 bases and J by 0 bases, with 13 bases between. This CDR3 is built from 17 residues. DNA of the CDR3: TGCGCCAGCAGCTTGGCCGCCACACGAACCTCCTACAATGAGCAGTTCTTC. The encoded protein is CASSLAATRTSYNEQFF. Together with reference TRBV5-1 and TRBJ2-1, the CDR3 gives the full variable domain: KAGVTQTPRYLIKTRGQQVTLSCSPISGHRSVSWYQQTPGQGLQFLFEYFSETQRNKGNFPGRFSGRQFSNSRSEMNVSTLELGDSALYLCASSLAATRTSYNEQFFGPGTRLTVL.